Each of the 4 T cell receptor beta chains below was sequenced from the same sample in a study of OX40 agonist ivuxolimab in advanced cancers. Assay: immunoSEQ multiplex PCR; the TCRdb copy retains only in-frame clones and omits some. The profile shows roughly 61,000 clones, around 85% of them singletons. The source was CD4+ or CD8+ T cells sorted from blood, collected in a trial of the OX40 agonist ivuxolimab. The receptors here all came from an adult with an advanced solid tumor such as melanoma, head and neck, liver or kidney cancer.

The chain uses TRBV18 and TRBJ2-7, with 12 bases lining up with TRBD2. Germline values: CDR1 KGHSH, CDR2 LQKENI. Trimming cost V 3 bases and J 1 base; bases outside gene matches: 4. This CDR3 contains 16 residues. CDR3 in amino acids: CASSPLTSGSSYEQYF. For the CDR3, the DNA is TGTGCCAGCTCACCCTTGACTAGCGGGAGTTCCTACGAGCAGTACTTC.

The rearrangement links TRBV2 to TRBJ1-4, with a possible D match to TRBD1 (5 bases). In germline, CDR1 is SNHLY, CDR2 FYNNEI. The CDR3 length is 13 residues. Trimming cost V 5 bases and J 8 bases, with 12 bases left between them. In nucleotides, the CDR3 is TGTGCCAGCAGTCAGGGTCGGGTCGAAAAACTGTTTTTT. The encoded protein is CASSQGRVEKLFF.

Of note for this clone: A junction end diverges from the germline sequence, so it may reflect a read error. CDR3 coding DNA: TGTGCTAGCAGCTTAAGGATTAACGGGGAGCTGTTTTTT. This codes for CASSLRINGELFF. This chain connects TRBV7-7 to TRBJ2-2; no definite D call. Germline V gene lookup returns CDR1 SSHAT and CDR2 FNYEAQ (reference sequence). The CDR3 extends over 13 amino acids.

The V call is TRBV2, the J call TRBJ1-5, with D possibly TRBD1 on 6 matching bases. Germline CDR1 is SNHLY and CDR2 is FYNNEI. V shed 7 bases and J shed 7 bases, with 14 bases lying between them. CDR3 length: 13 amino acids. DNA for the CDR3: TGTGCCAGCACGGGGGCGCCCCCCCAGCCCCAGCATTTT. It encodes CASTGAPPQPQHF. The full variable domain, rest sourced from reference TRBV2 and TRBJ1-5, is EPEVTQTPSHQVTQMGQEVILRCVPISNHLYFYWYRQILGQKVEFLVSFYNNEISEKSEIFDDQFSVERPDGSNFTLKIRSTKLEDSAMYFCASTGAPPQPQHFGDGTRLSIL.